The 30 T cell receptor beta chains below all came from one sample that was sequenced in a study of shared clonotypes between healthy human individuals (dated by TCRdb to 2019 to 2021). CD8 naive samples consisted of CD45RO-negative cells that were positively selected for CCR7, yielding a CD45RA+CCR7+ population without TemRA cells. Preparation of the library involved the immunoSEQ multiplex PCR assay. Here the immuneACCESS table is served through TCRdb, limited to in-frame sequences with V and J called. Missing clones are a known gap in these copies; in checked studies unresolved V genes cover under half, and the rest lacks a known reason. The sample includes about 2 million clones, with roughly 94% observed a single time. The ten largest clones take up 1.2% of the sample. Specimen: naive CD8+ T cells sorted from blood. The cell subset or site label corresponds to: CD45RA+CCR7+. These receptors came from a man younger than 35 in good health.

This sequence joins TRBV6-1 and TRBJ1-1; TRBD1 matches 7 bases. V gave up 7 bases and J gave up 4 bases; unmatched junction bases: 9. Germline V gives CDR1 MNHNS, CDR2 SASEGT. The CDR3 consists of 14 residues. The CDR3 loop reads CASIFRGGGTEAFF. In nucleotides, the CDR3 is TGTGCCAGCATTTTCAGGGGGGGTGGCACTGAAGCTTTCTTT.

The rearrangement uses TRBV20-1 and TRBJ2-1; possibly TRBD2 for D (7 bases). The germline V gene has CDR1 DFQATT and CDR2 SNEGSKA (reference sequence). The V end was cut by 5 bases, the J end by 9 bases, with 11 bases between. The CDR3 runs to 11 residues. CDR3 sequence reads: CSAGGAGEQFF. CDR3 nucleotide sequence: TGCAGTGCTGGGGGGGCCGGTGAGCAGTTCTTC.

This chain connects TRBV13 to TRBJ1-2; no firm D call. The V end lost 1 base, the J end lost 7 bases, and 7 bases lay between the germline ends. The CDR3 runs to 12 residues. CDR1 is PRHDT, CDR2 FYEKMQ, per germline (reference sequence). CDR3 loop: CASSLETSGYTF. The CDR3 bases are TGTGCCAGCAGCTTAGAGACGTCTGGCTACACCTTC.

The chain employs TRBV6-6 and TRBJ2-7; D is perhaps TRBD2 (5 bases). Germline loops: CDR1 MNHNY, CDR2 SVGAGI (reference sequence). This CDR3 is 16 amino acids long. Trimming pared 6 bases from V and 0 bases from J, leaving 18 bases between. As DNA, the CDR3 is TGTGCCAGCAGCGGACTCGGCACGGGAAGCTCCTACGAGCAGTACTTC. Its protein product is CASSGLGTGSSYEQYF.

The gene calls are TRBV6-5 and TRBJ1-1, with a possible D match to TRBD1 (5 bases). V dropped 8 bases and J dropped 8 bases, with 18 bases sitting between them. The CDR3 runs to 13 residues. Germline CDR1 MNHEY, CDR2 SVGAGI. This CDR3 reads CASRLGPASEAFF. The CDR3 coding sequence is TGTGCCAGCCGCCTGGGACCAGCATCAGAAGCTTTCTTT.

V and J are TRBV28 and TRBJ2-1; D gene unclear. Trimming cost V 1 base and J 4 bases, with 14 bases left between them. From germline, CDR1 is MDHEN and CDR2 SYDVKM. This CDR3 is 16 amino acids long. As DNA, the CDR3 is TGTGCCAGCAGTTTATATGGCACAACTCCTTACAATGAGCAGTTCTTC. Its translation: CASSLYGTTPYNEQFF. Variable domain in full (rest from reference TRBV28 and TRBJ2-1): DVKVTQSSRYLVKRTGEKVFLECVQDMDHENMFWYRQDPGLGLRLIYFSYDVKMKEKGDIPEGYSVSREKKERFSLILESASTNQTSMYLCASSLYGTTPYNEQFFGPGTRLTVL.

This clone was counted between two and nine times. V usage is TRBV11-2 and J usage is TRBJ1-2; no clear D. The CDR3 consists of 14 residues. CDR1 and CDR2 (germline): SGHAT, FQNNGV. The V end was cut by 1 base, the J end by 6 bases, with 12 bases between. For the CDR3, the DNA is TGTGCCAGCAGCTTAGCGTTCACGGGAGATGGCTACACCTTC. Protein sequence: CASSLAFTGDGYTF.

This sequence joins TRBV4-1 and TRBJ1-5; 7 bases are a match to TRBD1. Germline V lookup: CDR1 MGHRA, CDR2 YSYEKL. This CDR3 is 14 amino acids long. The junction had 9 bases not matched to a gene; V was cut back by 5 bases and J by 8 bases. The DNA for the CDR3 is TGCGCCAGCAGCACCAGGGGGGGGGCAGAGCCCCAGCATTTT. Translated: CASSTRGGAEPQHF.

The rearrangement links TRBV25-1 to TRBJ1-2; D is unresolved. The germline V gene has CDR1 MGHDK and CDR2 SYGVNS. Trimming left V 3 bases short and J 1 base short, with 6 bases between. CDR3 length: 13 amino acids. The CDR3 DNA sequence: TGTGCCAGCAGTGAGATTAATAACTATGGCTACACCTTC. It specifies CASSEINNYGYTF.

CDR3 bases: TGTGCCAGCAGTGAAGAAGGGACTAGTGGGCCCCCAGAGACCCAGTACTTC. Its translation is CASSEEGTSGPPETQYF. V is TRBV2 and J is TRBJ2-5, with TRBD2 matching 8 bases. After removal of 1 base from V and 4 bases from J, the junction contained 11 bases not matched to a gene. Germline-derived CDR1 and CDR2 are SNHLY and FYNNEI. This CDR3 contains 17 residues.

This sequence joins TRBV6-6 and TRBJ2-2; no reliable D call. Trimming took off 5 bases at V and 7 bases at J, with 5 bases between the two ends. Germline V CDR1 and CDR2: MNHNY, SVGAGI (reference sequence). The CDR3 consists of 11 residues. The CDR3 reads CASSIGGELFF. The DNA of the CDR3 is TGTGCCAGCAGTATCGGCGGGGAGCTGTTTTTT.

The chain carries TRBV5-4 and TRBJ2-3; 14 bases agree with TRBD2. Losses at the gene ends were 2 bases for V and 0 bases for J; bases not matched to a gene: 8. The CDR3 is made up of 19 amino acids. Germline CDR1 and CDR2: SGHNT and YYREEE (reference sequence). The CDR3: CASSFSETSGRGSTDTQYF. The CDR3 DNA sequence: TGTGCCAGCAGCTTCTCCGAGACTAGCGGGAGGGGAAGCACAGATACGCAGTATTTT.

This chain uses TRBV6-1 with TRBJ2-7; 10 bases agree with TRBD2. J was trimmed by 3 bases and V by 2 bases; bases with no gene match: 1. The CDR3 has 14 residues. Germline CDR1 is MNHNS and CDR2 is SASEGT. CDR3 coding DNA: TGTGCCAGCAGTGAACCTAGCGGGAGCTACGAGCAGTACTTC. Protein product: CASSEPSGSYEQYF.

The chain links TRBV5-6 to TRBJ2-2; TRBD2 is a possible D gene (6 bases). Between the trimmed V and J ends, which lost 4 bases and 3 bases, there was a span of 10 bases. Germline lookup yields CDR1 SGHDT and CDR2 YYEEEE. This CDR3 region has 14 residues. CDR3: CASSQGTYTGELFF. CDR3 DNA: TGTGCCAGCAGCCAAGGGACTTACACCGGGGAGCTGTTTTTT.

With regard to this clone: Distinct nucleotide sequences in the sample also encode this CDR3. This chain uses TRBV27 with TRBJ1-1; D is possibly TRBD1 (5 bases). In germline, CDR1 is MNHEY, CDR2 SMNVEV (reference sequence). The CDR3 extends over 14 amino acids. Trimming shortened V by 2 bases and J by 1 base, and 8 bases separated the two germline ends. The CDR3 coding sequence is TGTGCCAGCAGTTTACGGGACGGGAACACTGAAGCTTTCTTT. Its translation: CASSLRDGNTEAFF.

J is TRBJ2-7 and V is TRBV7-6; 8 bases line up with TRBD1. The CDR3 consists of 13 residues. Germline V lookup: CDR1 SGHVS, CDR2 FNYEAQ. V was pared by 4 bases and J by 2 bases, with 1 base of the junction left unmatched. The CDR3 region is CASSSGGPYEQYF. The CDR3, as DNA: TGTGCCAGCAGCTCAGGGGGCCCCTACGAGCAGTACTTC.

This chain uses TRBV9 with TRBJ2-3, with 9 positions matching TRBD2. The CDR3 runs to 14 residues. The germline V gene has CDR1 SGDLS and CDR2 YYNGEE. V lost 5 bases and J lost 5; bases outside the gene matches: 6. The CDR3 DNA reads TGTGCCAGCAGTCGCGGGGGGGCCTTAGATACGCAGTATTTT. Encoded protein: CASSRGGALDTQYF. The full variable domain, its missing parts supplied by reference TRBV9 and TRBJ2-3, is DSGVTQTPKHLITATGQRVTLRCSPRSGDLSVYWYQQSLDQGLQFLIQYYNGEERAKGNILERFSAQQFPDLHSELNLSSLELGDSALYFCASSRGGALDTQYFGPGTRLTVL.

The chain has TRBV10-1 and TRBJ2-5; TRBD2 matches 8 bases. The CDR3 runs 15 residues. CDR1 WNHNN and CDR2 SYGVQD come from the germline V gene (reference sequence). The junction had 5 bases not matched to a gene; V was cut back by 1 base and J by 4 bases. The CDR3 DNA reads TGCGCCAGCAGTGAGTGGGGACTAGACGGAGAGACCCAGTACTTC. Its protein is CASSEWGLDGETQYF.

This clone is a singleton in its sample. This rearrangement joins TRBV5-1 to TRBJ2-7; possibly TRBD1 or TRBD2 for D (5 bases each). Per the germline V gene, CDR1 is SGHRS and CDR2 is YFSETQ. CDR3 length: 16 residues. Trimming took off 4 bases at V and 4 bases at J, with 21 bases between the two ends. The CDR3 sequence is CASSGGEATFQYEQYF. The CDR3 DNA is TGCGCCAGCAGCGGGGGAGAAGCCACCTTCCAGTACGAGCAGTACTTC.

The J gene is TRBJ2-3, the V gene TRBV7-9; D gene uncertain. Trimming took off 0 bases at V and 6 bases at J, with 13 bases between the two ends. CDR1 SEHNR and CDR2 FQNEAQ come from the germline V gene (reference sequence). The CDR3 runs 15 residues. In nucleotides, the CDR3 is TGTGCCAGCAGCTTAGCGATCGCACCCACGGATACGCAGTATTTT. Protein: CASSLAIAPTDTQYF.

V usage is TRBV10-1 and J usage is TRBJ2-7; D not certain. The CDR3 extends over 15 amino acids. Trimming took 3 bases from V and 0 from J, leaving 12 bases between them. Germline CDR1 is WNHNN and CDR2 is SYGVQD (reference sequence). The CDR3 sequence: CASSEGPQSSYEQYF. CDR3 nucleotide sequence: TGCGCCAGCAGTGAAGGTCCTCAAAGCTCCTACGAGCAGTACTTC.

This chain joins TRBV7-8 and TRBJ2-7; 7 bases align to TRBD1. J gave up 5 bases and V 7 bases, and 20 bases lay outside the gene matches. The CDR3 is 17 amino acids. Germline CDR1 is SGHVS and CDR2 is FQNEAQ. Here the CDR3 DNA reads TGTGCCAGCACCCCCCTAATCACAGGGGACGTGATGGACGAGCAGTACTTC. Amino acids: CASTPLITGDVMDEQYF.

A word on this clone: Other DNA sequences in the sample encode the same CDR3. The chain uses TRBV27 and TRBJ2-1; unclear D gene. V shed 2 bases and J shed 4 bases, with 6 bases lying between them. Looked up from germline, CDR1 is MNHEY and CDR2 is SMNVEV (reference sequence). There are 13 residues in the CDR3. DNA for the CDR3: TGTGCCAGCAGTTTAGGTATTTACAATGAGCAGTTCTTC. This translates into CASSLGIYNEQFF.

This chain links TRBV4-1 with TRBJ1-1; 8 positions match TRBD1. V shed 0 bases, J shed 3 bases, and the junction held 9 bases outside the gene matches. Per germline, CDR1 MGHRA and CDR2 YSYEKL. The CDR3 has 17 residues. CDR3 sequence: CASSQDSTGGMDTEAFF. The CDR3, as DNA: TGCGCCAGCAGCCAAGATTCTACAGGGGGTATGGACACTGAAGCTTTCTTT.

This clone was seen a single time. The chain carries TRBV27 and TRBJ1-5; D may be TRBD1 (5 bases). V was clipped by 6 bases and J by 15 bases, with 21 bases between them. The CDR3 loop spans 13 amino acids. Germline V lookup: CDR1 MNHEY, CDR2 SMNVEV (reference sequence). This CDR3 reads CASSLGAGGFRHF. CDR3 bases: TGTGCCAGCAGCCTCGGGGCCGGAGGATTCAGGCATTTT.

This chain links TRBV5-4 with TRBJ2-7; TRBD1 matches at 7 bases. This CDR3 spans 14 amino acids. Germline CDR1 and CDR2: SGHNT and YYREEE (reference sequence). With V trimmed by 4 bases and J by 5 bases, 9 bases remained unmatched. The CDR3 sequence is CASSMGQTGDEQYF. In DNA form, the CDR3 reads TGTGCCAGCAGCATGGGACAGACCGGGGACGAGCAGTACTTC.

Details on this clone: The sample carries other DNA sequences with the same CDR3. This sequence joins TRBV7-9 and TRBJ2-7; D unclear. This CDR3 comprises 15 residues. The ends were cut back, 1 base at V and 0 bases at J, with 10 bases in the middle. CDR1 SEHNR and CDR2 FQNEAQ come from the germline V gene (reference sequence). CDR3 nucleotides: TGTGCCAGCAGCTTAGTAGGTCAGAGCTCCTACGAGCAGTACTTC. Protein product: CASSLVGQSSYEQYF.

The V call is TRBV7-2, the J call TRBJ2-3; unclear D gene. The germline CDR1 and CDR2 sequences are SGHTA and FQGNSA. This CDR3 is 14 amino acids long. V gave up 2 bases and J gave up 2 bases, with 8 bases separating them. The CDR3 sequence: CASSLLLPTDTQYF. The CDR3 DNA follows: TGTGCCAGCAGCTTACTCCTCCCCACAGATACGCAGTATTTT.

The rearrangement links TRBV7-8 to TRBJ2-1; 9 bases agree with TRBD2. V was pared by 1 base and J by 5 bases, with 12 bases of the junction left unmatched. Germline CDR1 is SGHVS and CDR2 is FQNEAQ. This CDR3 contains 18 residues. The CDR3 DNA follows: TGTGCCAGCAGCTTAGGGGTTTGGGCTAGCGGGACTCACAATGAGCAGTTCTTC. It is translated as CASSLGVWASGTHNEQFF.

The chain links TRBV7-9 to TRBJ1-5, with a possible D match to TRBD1 (5 bases). Germline V gene data show CDR1 as SEHNR and CDR2 as FQNEAQ (reference sequence). The CDR3 is 15 amino acids. The V end was cut by 6 bases, the J end by 2 bases, with 14 bases between. The CDR3 nucleotides read TGTGCCAGCAGTTTTGAGGGGATTGGCAATCAGCCCCAGCATTTT. It translates to CASSFEGIGNQPQHF.